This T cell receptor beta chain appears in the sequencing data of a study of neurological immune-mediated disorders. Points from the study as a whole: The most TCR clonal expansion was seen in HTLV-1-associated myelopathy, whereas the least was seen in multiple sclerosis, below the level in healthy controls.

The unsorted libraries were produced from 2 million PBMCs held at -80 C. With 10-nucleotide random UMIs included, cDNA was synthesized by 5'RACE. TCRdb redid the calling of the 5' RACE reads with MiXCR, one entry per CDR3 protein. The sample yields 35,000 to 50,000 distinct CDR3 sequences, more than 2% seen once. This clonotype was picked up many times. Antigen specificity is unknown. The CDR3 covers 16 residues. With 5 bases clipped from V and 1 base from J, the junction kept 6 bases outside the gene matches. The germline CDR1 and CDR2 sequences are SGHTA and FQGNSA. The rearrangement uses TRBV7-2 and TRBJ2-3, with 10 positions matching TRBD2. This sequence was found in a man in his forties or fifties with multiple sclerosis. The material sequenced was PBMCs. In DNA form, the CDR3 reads TGTGCCAGCAGCCCAGCGGGGGGGCTTGGCACAGATACGCAGTATTTT. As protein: CASSPAGGLGTDTQYF.